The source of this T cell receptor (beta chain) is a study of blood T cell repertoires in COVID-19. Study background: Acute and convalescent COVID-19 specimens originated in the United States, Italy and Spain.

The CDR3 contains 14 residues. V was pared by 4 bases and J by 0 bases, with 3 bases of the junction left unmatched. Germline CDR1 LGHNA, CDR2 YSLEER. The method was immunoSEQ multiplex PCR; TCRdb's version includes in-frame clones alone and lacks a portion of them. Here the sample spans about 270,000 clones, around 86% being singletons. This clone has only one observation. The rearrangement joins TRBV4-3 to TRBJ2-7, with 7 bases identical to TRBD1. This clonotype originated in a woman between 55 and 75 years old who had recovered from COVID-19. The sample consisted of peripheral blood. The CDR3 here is CASSPGTVSYEQYF. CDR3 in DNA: TGCGCCAGCAGCCCTGGGACAGTCTCCTACGAGCAGTACTTC.